This T cell receptor beta chain was recorded in a study of cytomegalovirus exposure and HLA in healthy donors (dated by TCRdb to between 2016 and 2019). Background for the entire study: An earlier analysis of several hundred of the donors reported around 280 Gb of sequence data and 117 million unique TCR beta sequences obtained from roughly 170 million T cells. About 280 gigabases of sequencing data and around 88 million unique TCR sequences made up an early release that covered 640 HLA-typed donors. Of the 350 to 450 genotyped donors, over 65% fell in the genetic ancestry cluster associated with self-reported Caucasian donors. The aim of the study was to test whether cataloging public T cell receptors could identify signatures of past pathogen exposure. The study profiled the T cell repertoires of 550 to 700 subjects by immunosequencing and related them to cytomegalovirus serostatus. In addition to the first cohort of around 670 subjects, a separate validation cohort of approximately 120 different subjects was used. High-throughput TCR immunosequencing, statistical association of individual TCRs with disease status, and machine learning were combined to predict cytomegalovirus infection status. A later analysis re-examined previously published TCR beta repertoires from roughly 720 donors and added high-resolution HLA genotyping to investigate patterns of TCR occurrence. The later analysis used no new phenotypic data to find candidate immune exposures, relying instead on TCR beta sequences and their occurrence across donors. An earlier analysis of more than 450 of the donors used high-throughput TCR beta sequencing to judge whether each TCR beta V gene segment behaved as functional or pseudogenic. Donor age, sex, ethnicity and CMV serostatus were compiled alongside the repertoire data. In a later genetic analysis, genome-wide SNP genotypes for about three fifths of the roughly 670 donors were used, and that subset was treated as a discovery cohort. All discovery cohort repertoires had been generated using a single sequencing platform. HLA typing covered class I and class II loci at four-digit resolution. The number of donors typed differed by locus, with roughly 629-640 for A, B, C, DRB1 and DQB1, around 500 for DQA1, about 610 for DPA1, and under 490 for DPB1. Several DR-DQ haplotypes were handled as single units for association and clustering because linkage in the cohort was strong. Among 300 to 500 genotyped donors of the cohort, an average of approximately 240,000 unique TCR beta nucleotide sequences was sequenced per donor, of which about 20% were non-productive.

The cohort comprised approximately 700 healthy bone marrow donors. At the time of sampling, every cohort member was nominally healthy, though immune exposures that went unrecorded were likely present. The donor tested CMV seronegative, placing the donor among the 350 or so seronegative members of the cohort. Each donor provided a peripheral blood sample, and peripheral blood mononuclear cells were used for TCR beta sequencing. The Qiagen DNeasy Blood Extraction Kit was used to extract genomic DNA from the blood cell samples. Preparation of the library involved the immunoSEQ multiplex PCR assay. For the multiplex PCR, a mixture combining 60 forward primers for TCR Vbeta segments and 13 reverse primers for TCR Jbeta segments was used. A multiplex PCR assay on genomic DNA amplified the CDR3 region of rearranged TCR beta genes. The Illumina HiSeq System was used to sequence the amplified TCR beta libraries as 87-base-pair reads. As for the authors' bioinformatics: In a later analysis, 70 million to 95 million unique TCR beta chains were counted across the 666 repertoires, and around 10 million of these chains were shared by at least two donors. A nearest-neighbor algorithm error-corrected the raw reads and collapsed the reads into unique sequences, merging closely related sequences to remove PCR and sequencing errors. To assign V, D and J gene segments, CDR3 sequences were aligned to IMGT reference sequences. For a sequence to be retained, a match of at least six nucleotides to both a V gene segment and a J gene segment was required. A rearrangement counted as productive if the CDR3 had no stop codons and remained in frame with V and J, and every other rearrangement counted as non-productive. CDR3 was defined by IMGT convention, running from the second conserved V-encoded cysteine to the conserved J-encoded phenylalanine. Sequences without an unambiguous match to a single V gene segment were excluded from the earlier analysis of about 600 of the donors. An earlier analysis of 550 to 650 of the donors classified V segments as functional when productive rearrangements were above 56.7% and as segregating when the standard deviation between donors was above 5%. A statistical classification framework was built for diagnosing cytomegalovirus status from the catalog of TCR beta chain sequences. A later analysis assigned V and J genes by comparing TCR nucleotide sequences with IMGT/GENE-DB human TR gene sequences. Using the TCRdist pipeline, a later analysis assigned CDR3 sequences along with most-parsimonious VDJ recombination scenarios. A later analysis defined each TCR beta chain by its CDR3 amino acid sequence plus V-gene family, and excluded reads lacking a unique V-gene family. As a way to deal with suspected cross-contamination and a sequencing artifact, a later analysis dropped hundreds of nucleotide sequences that were highly shared and had low generation probability. A later analysis calculated a clonal expansion index for each public chain from normalized within-repertoire ranks of inferred template counts. Generation probabilities in a later analysis came from a VDJ recombination model fitted to out-of-frame rearrangements, and those results were checked against IGoR. A later analysis scored TCR-TCR, TCR-HLA and TCR-CMV co-occurrence with hypergeometric tests, applying a repertoire-size bias correction to TCR pairs. False discovery rates were estimated in a later analysis by permuting HLA or CMV assignments 20 times. A later analysis grouped co-occurring TCRs with DBSCAN, adding TCRdist sequence similarity when clustering within HLA-allele-positive subsets. Co-occurrence clustering excluded repertoires with fewer than 30,000 or more than 120,000 public chains, plus five with anomalous nucleotide sharing. The source is immuneACCESS, and TCRdb retained only in-frame sequences with V and J called. Part of the clones is not carried over; for the studies checked, unresolved V genes explain less than half of this, and the remainder is unexplained. V and J calls and clone size are those listed in that table; D and trimming were worked out from the DNA. The sample records some 130,000 clones, 78% of which are singletons. The ten biggest clones cover 1.4% to 1.5% of the sample.

This clone appeared a few times. Its antigen target is currently unknown. The sample holds no much larger clone one base away, and base qualities are not on file. On the study overall, not on this receptor specifically: In a later analysis, several top co-occurrence clusters were reported to appear linked to parvovirus B19, influenza, CMV and Epstein-Barr virus. A further reported finding was that TCR beta sequences accurately predicted the HLA-A and HLA-B alleles for most subjects in the first cohort. An association between a missense DCLRE1C variant and V-gene and J-gene trimming of TCR beta chains was found in a later genetic analysis and replicated in an independent cohort. Presence/absence analyses assumed roughly uniform sequencing depth across donors, an assumption that may not hold. In an earlier analysis of 500 to 650 of the donors, most TCR beta V segments appeared in productive rearrangements about 87% or about 30% of the time, broadly matching IMGT annotations. In a later analysis, TCR association rates were found to vary across HLA loci, with the most associated TCRs seen for DRB1 alleles and the fewest for HLA-C alleles. In a later analysis, HLA-associated TCR beta chains were found to be more clonally expanded and to have lower generation probabilities than equally common non-associated chains. In both the original and validation cohorts, the classifier was reported to diagnose cytomegalovirus status with high specificity and sensitivity. HLA typing was unavailable for some donors at each locus, so association tests used only the typed subset. Because counts were too low, about 18 rarely observed V segments, including chromosome 9 orphons, were excluded from the earlier analysis of some 540 of the donors. When HLA alleles, especially DR and DQ, strongly co-occurred, attributing TCR associations to individual alleles was difficult. A cluster of highly shared sequence variants was judged likely to be a technical artifact of the sequencing pipeline. In the study, some 160 TCR beta chains were listed as associated with cytomegalovirus. The cohort was sequenced for TCR beta chains only, and without alpha or paired-chain data the features that could be detected were limited. Most TCR sequences were observed very rarely across donors, whereas some public TCRs were present in many individuals. According to the authors, the approach could potentially be generalized to other disease states and immunological phenotypes. In a later genetic analysis, fewer N-insertions in productive TCRs were reported among donors in an Asian-associated ancestry cluster than the roughly 700-donor mean. A later analysis associated 16,951 TCR beta sequences with specific HLA alleles at a false discovery rate of 0.05. Linkage disequilibrium might explain the correlated functional status among segregating V segments, but an unknown experimental factor could not be ruled out. In a later analysis, most CMV-associated TCR beta chains were found to appear HLA-restricted, with HLA associations seemingly driven largely by CMV exposure. In vitro tests confirmed that a few of the cytomegalovirus-associated TCR beta chains recognize cytomegalovirus antigens. For the cohort, immune exposure information was limited to CMV serostatus.

Sample: PBMCs. This clonotype was sampled from a female donor in good health and CMV-seronegative.

The encoded CDR3 is CATTATGKYEQYF. The nucleotide sequence is TGTGCCACCACAGCGACAGGGAAATACGAGCAGTACTTC. The chain links TRBV15 with TRBJ2-7; 7 central bases correspond to TRBD1. Trimming removed 7 bases from V and 4 bases from J; the gene matches leave 7 bases unexplained. The CDR3 sequence holds 13 residues, the cysteine and phenylalanine included. The kept DNA is CDR3 alone, 39 bases in frame from the first base. CDR1 and CDR2, looked up from the germline V gene (reference sequence), are LNHNV and YYDKDF.